These 7 T cell receptor beta chains share one sample of origin, sequenced in a study of T cells after yellow fever vaccination. TCRdb passed the 5' RACE reads through MiXCR, listing each CDR3 protein once. The data show 550,000 to 750,000 distinct CDR3 sequences, roughly 12% seen once. The sequenced sample was PBMCs, obtained on the day of the yellow fever booster vaccination. These receptors were taken from a man aged 25 to 45 who received the YFV17D yellow fever vaccine.

This clonotype was seen a few times. The chain couples TRBV9 to TRBJ1-6; D remains unclear. Germline V gives CDR1 SGDLS, CDR2 YYNGEE. V lost 4 bases to trimming and J lost 10 bases, with 12 bases between them. The CDR3 is made up of 13 amino acids. Here the CDR3 reads CASSYNYESPLHF. CDR3 DNA sequence: TGTGCCAGCAGCTATAATTACGAGTCACCCCTCCACTTT. The complete variable domain, with remaining parts taken from reference TRBV9 and TRBJ1-6, reads DSGVTQTPKHLITATGQRVTLRCSPRSGDLSVYWYQQSLDQGLQFLIQYYNGEERAKGNILERFSAQQFPDLHSELNLSSLELGDSALYFCASSYNYESPLHFGNGTRLTVT.

This clonotype occurred a few times. The V call is TRBV27, the J call TRBJ2-7; TRBD2 matches 10 bases. Germline assignment: CDR1 MNHEY and CDR2 SMNVEV (reference sequence). Trimming removed 2 bases from V and 3 bases from J; junction bases left unmatched: 1. The CDR3 contains 14 residues. In DNA, the CDR3 is TGTGCCAGCAGTTTAACTAGCGGGGTCTACGAGCAGTACTTC. Protein product: CASSLTSGVYEQYF.

This chain joins TRBV4-2 and TRBJ2-7; D is unresolved. Germline CDR1 reads LGHNA; CDR2 reads YNFKEQ. The CDR3 runs 14 residues. Trimming took 1 base from V and 5 from J, leaving 12 bases between them. CDR3 in DNA: TGTGCCAGCAGCCAAGTCCCCTACAGCGACGAGCAGTACTTC. It yields the protein CASSQVPYSDEQYF.

The chain combines TRBV4-1 with TRBJ2-2, with TRBD2 matching over 12 bases. J lost 2 bases, V lost 3 bases, and 16 bases had no gene match. CDR3 size: 21 residues. Germline assignment: CDR1 MGHRA and CDR2 YSYEKL. The CDR3 DNA reads TGCGCCAGCAGCCACAGATTACTAGCGGGAGGCCCGCCAAAAAACACCGGGGAGCTGTTTTTT. Protein: CASSHRLLAGGPPKNTGELFF.

This clonotype was counted between two and nine times. The chain employs TRBV20-1 and TRBJ2-7; possible D gene TRBD1, 6 bases. The germline V and J ends were trimmed by 0 bases and 4 bases, with 10 bases remaining between them. The CDR3 length is 13 residues. CDR1 and CDR2 from the germline V gene are DFQATT and SNEGSKA (reference sequence). The CDR3 nucleotides are TGCAGTGCTAGAGATCTGGACAGATACGAGCAGTACTTC. This translates into CSARDLDRYEQYF.

V is TRBV18 and J is TRBJ2-2; TRBD1 aligns across 8 bases. The CDR3 has 12 residues. Germline V gene data show CDR1 as KGHSH and CDR2 as LQKENI. The J segment lost 13 bases and the V segment lost 3 bases, leaving 4 bases of the junction unmatched. CDR3 protein: CASSPRTGLLFF. CDR3 nucleotides: TGTGCCAGCTCACCTAGGACAGGGTTGCTGTTTTTT. Full variable domain (outside the CDR3, taken from reference TRBV18 and TRBJ2-2): NAGVMQNPRHLVRRRGQEARLRCSPMKGHSHVYWYRQLPEEGLKFMVYLQKENIIDESGMPKERFSAEFPKEGPSILRIQQVVRGDSAAYFCASSPRTGLLFFGEGSRLTVL.

The chain has TRBV21-1 and TRBJ2-3; the tabulated D call, TRBD2, remains unverified against the DNA. TRBV21-1 constitutes a pseudogene. CDR3 length equals 16 residues. CDR3 amino acids: CASLYRSPGSTDTQYF. Here the CDR3 DNA reads TGTGCCAGCCTCTACCGCAGTCCGGGGAGCACAGATACGCAGTATTTT.